One T cell receptor (beta chain) is described in this entry. The sequenced fragment ends 3 residues before the CDR3 boundary, so the rest is inferred from the germline J gene. This sample stems from a study of T cells in women clearing cervical HPV infection. The protocol was immunoSEQ multiplex PCR, while the TCRdb copy is restricted to in-frame clones and leaves out a portion. The sample includes some 32,000 clones. This CDR3 has 17 amino acids. Germline V gene sequence: CDR1 SGHVS, CDR2 FNYEAQ. All donors had a single incident cervical HPV16 infection, not prevalent. The specimen sequenced was blood buffy coat. The chain uses TRBV7-6 and TRBJ1-2; 10 positions agree with TRBD1. The TCR comes from a woman between 18 and 69 years old with a cervical HPV16 infection that either progressed to CIN3+ or cleared (not recorded which). Partial CDR3 DNA: TGTGCCAGCAGCCCCAGGACAGGGGGTAATTCCTACAATGAA. Translating it yields CASSPRTGGNSYNE. The CDR3 in its entirety is CASSPRTGGNSYNEYTF.